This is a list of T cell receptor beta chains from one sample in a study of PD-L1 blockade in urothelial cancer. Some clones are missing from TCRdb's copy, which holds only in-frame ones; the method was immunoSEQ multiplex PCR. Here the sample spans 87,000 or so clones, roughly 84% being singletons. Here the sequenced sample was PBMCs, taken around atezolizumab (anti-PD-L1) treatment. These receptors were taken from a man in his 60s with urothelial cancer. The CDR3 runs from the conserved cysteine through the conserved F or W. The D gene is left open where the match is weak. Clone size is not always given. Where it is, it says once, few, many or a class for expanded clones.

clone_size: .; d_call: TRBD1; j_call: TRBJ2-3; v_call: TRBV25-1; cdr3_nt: TGTGCCAGCAGTCTGGGACAGGGGTACACAGATACGCAGTATTTT; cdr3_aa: CASSLGQGYTDTQYF
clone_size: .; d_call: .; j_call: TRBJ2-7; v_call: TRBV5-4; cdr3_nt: TGTGCCAGCAGCTTGCCCGGGAGCTCCTACGAGCAGTACTTC; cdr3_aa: CASSLPGSSYEQYF
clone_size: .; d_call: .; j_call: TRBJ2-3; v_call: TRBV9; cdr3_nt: TGTGCCAGCAGCGTATCTCCGGGGGGCGCAGATACGCAGTATTTT; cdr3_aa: CASSVSPGGADTQYF
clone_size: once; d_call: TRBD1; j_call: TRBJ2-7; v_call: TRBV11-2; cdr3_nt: TGTGCCAGCAGCTTCGGGACAGACGAGCAGTACTTC; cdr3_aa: CASSFGTDEQYF
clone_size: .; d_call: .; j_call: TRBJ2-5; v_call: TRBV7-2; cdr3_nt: TGTGCCAGCAGTCCGTATGACAGGTTGGGAGAGACCCAGTACTTC; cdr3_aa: CASSPYDRLGETQYF
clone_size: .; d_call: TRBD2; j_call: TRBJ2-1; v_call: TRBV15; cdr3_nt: TGTGCCACCTCAGCGGCGGCTAGCGGGAGAGACGGGGAGTTCTTC; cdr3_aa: CATSAAASGRDGEFF
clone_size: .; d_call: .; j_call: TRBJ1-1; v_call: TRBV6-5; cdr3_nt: TGTGCCAGCAGTTACTCCAGGAACACTGAAGCTTTCTTT; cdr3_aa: CASSYSRNTEAFF
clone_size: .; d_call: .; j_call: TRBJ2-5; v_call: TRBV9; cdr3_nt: TGTGCCAGCAGCCTTCGTCAGGGGGGCGACGACCAGTACTTC; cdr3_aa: CASSLRQGGDDQYF
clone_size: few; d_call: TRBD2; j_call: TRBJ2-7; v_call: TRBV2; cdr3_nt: TGTGCCAGCAGTGAGTCTCTAGCGGGGTCCTACGAGCAGTACTTC; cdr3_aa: CASSESLAGSYEQYF
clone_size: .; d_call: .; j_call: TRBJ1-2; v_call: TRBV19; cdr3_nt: TGTGCCAGTAGTATAGATCTTACGTGGCAATTAGGCTACACCTTC; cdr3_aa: CASSIDLTWQLGYTF
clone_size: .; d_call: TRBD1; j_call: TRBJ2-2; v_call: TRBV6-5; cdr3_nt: TGTGCCAGCAGACGGGACAGTTCGGAAGGCGGGGAGCTGTTTTTT; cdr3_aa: CASRRDSSEGGELFF
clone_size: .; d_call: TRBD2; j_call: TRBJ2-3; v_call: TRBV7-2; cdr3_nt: TGTGCCAGCAGCTTTTGGACTAGCGGAAGAGCTAGCACAGATACGCAGTATTTT; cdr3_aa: CASSFWTSGRASTDTQYF
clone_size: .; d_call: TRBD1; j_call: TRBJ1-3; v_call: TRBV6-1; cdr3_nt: TGTGCCAGCTATGACAGGGGTATGGTCGCCACCATATATTTT; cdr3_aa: CASYDRGMVATIYF
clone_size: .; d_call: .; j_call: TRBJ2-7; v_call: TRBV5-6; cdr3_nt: TGTGCCAGCAGCTATCCTCAGGGATTCCAGCAGTACTTC; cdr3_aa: CASSYPQGFQQYF
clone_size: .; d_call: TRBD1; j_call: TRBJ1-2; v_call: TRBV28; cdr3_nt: TGTGCCAGCAGTTTAGACAGGGCTAACTATGGCTACACCTTC; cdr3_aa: CASSLDRANYGYTF
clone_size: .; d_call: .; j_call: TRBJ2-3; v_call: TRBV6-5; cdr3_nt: TGTGCCAGCAGTCGTAGCGGTCCAGGGGGAGATACGCAGTATTTT; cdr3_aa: CASSRSGPGGDTQYF
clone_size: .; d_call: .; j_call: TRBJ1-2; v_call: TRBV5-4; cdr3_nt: TGTGCCAGCAGCTTGGATACGGCGGCCTATGGCTACACCTTC; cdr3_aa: CASSLDTAAYGYTF
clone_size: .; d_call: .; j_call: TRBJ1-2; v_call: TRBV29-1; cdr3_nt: TGCAGCGTCATGCAACAGGCAGCCTATGGCTACACCTTC; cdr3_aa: CSVMQQAAYGYTF
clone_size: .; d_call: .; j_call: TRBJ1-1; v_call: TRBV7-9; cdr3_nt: TGTGCCAGCACGCGGGATGGAAACACTGAAGCTTTCTTT; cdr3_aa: CASTRDGNTEAFF
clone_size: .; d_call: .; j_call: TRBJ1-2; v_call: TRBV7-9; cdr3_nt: TGTGCCAGCAGCTTGCTTAGGGGGGGTGGAAACTATGGCTACACCTTC; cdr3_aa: CASSLLRGGGNYGYTF
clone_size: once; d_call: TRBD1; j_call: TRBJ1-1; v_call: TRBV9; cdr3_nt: TGTGCCAGCAGCGGGGGGACAGGGGATAGGATGAACACTGAAGCTTTCTTT; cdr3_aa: CASSGGTGDRMNTEAFF
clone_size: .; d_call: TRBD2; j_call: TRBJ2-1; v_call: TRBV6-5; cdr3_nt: TGTGCCAGCAGGCCCGGACTAGCGGGAAATGAGCAGTTCTTC; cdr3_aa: CASRPGLAGNEQFF
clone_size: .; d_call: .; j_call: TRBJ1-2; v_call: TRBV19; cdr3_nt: TGTGCCAGTAGTATGGCAGGGGCCTATGGCTACACCTTC; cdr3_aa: CASSMAGAYGYTF
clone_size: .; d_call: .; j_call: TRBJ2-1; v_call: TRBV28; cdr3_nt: TGTGCCAGCACGCCAGGGGTTAAGGGTGAGCAGTTCTTC; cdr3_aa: CASTPGVKGEQFF
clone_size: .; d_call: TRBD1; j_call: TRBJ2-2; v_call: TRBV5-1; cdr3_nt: TGCGCCAGCAGCCGAACAGGGGACACCGGGGAGCTGTTTTTT; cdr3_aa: CASSRTGDTGELFF
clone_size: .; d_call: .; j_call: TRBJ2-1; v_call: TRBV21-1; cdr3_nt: TGTGCCAGCAGCAAGGAACCTGGGACTAGCGGGATTAATGAGCAGTTCTTC; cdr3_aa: CASSKEPGTSGINEQFF
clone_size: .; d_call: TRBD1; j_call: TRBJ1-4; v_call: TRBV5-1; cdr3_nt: TGCGCCAGCAGCGTGCAGGGGGAGAATGAAAAACTGTTTTTT; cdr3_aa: CASSVQGENEKLFF
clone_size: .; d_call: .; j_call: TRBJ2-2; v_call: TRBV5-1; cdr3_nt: TGCGCCAGCAGCCCGCTAGCAGTCACCGGGGAGCTGTTTTTT; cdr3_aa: CASSPLAVTGELFF